This TCR beta chain derives from a study of T cells after somatic rescue of genetic block. CDR3 length equals 16 residues. The V and J ends lost 0 bases and 6 bases, in that order; junction bases with no gene match: 7. Germline CDR1 reads LNHNV; CDR2 reads YYDKDF (reference sequence). Sequencing was performed with immunoSEQ multiplex PCR; in TCRdb, only in-frame clones are kept and a portion is missing. Of 55,000 or so clones listed, 90% to 97% are singletons. Material: peripheral blood mononuclear cells (PBMCs). The chain couples TRBV15 to TRBJ2-1; the match to TRBD2 covers 8 bases. This TCR was sampled from a child less than two years old. The CDR3 sequence: CATSRDRGLVGNEQFF. CDR3 DNA: TGTGCCACCAGCAGAGATCGGGGACTAGTGGGCAATGAGCAGTTCTTC.